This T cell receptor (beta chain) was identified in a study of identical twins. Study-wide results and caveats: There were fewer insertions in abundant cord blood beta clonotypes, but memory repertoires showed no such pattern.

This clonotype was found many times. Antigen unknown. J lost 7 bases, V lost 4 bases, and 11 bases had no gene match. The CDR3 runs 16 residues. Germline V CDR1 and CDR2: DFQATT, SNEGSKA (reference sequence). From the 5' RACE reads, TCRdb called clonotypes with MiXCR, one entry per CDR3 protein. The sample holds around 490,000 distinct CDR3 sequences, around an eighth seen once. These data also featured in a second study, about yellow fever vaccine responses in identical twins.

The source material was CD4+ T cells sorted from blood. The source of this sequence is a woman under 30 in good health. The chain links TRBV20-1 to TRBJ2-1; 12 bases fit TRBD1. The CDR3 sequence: CSATLGTGGLLNEQFF. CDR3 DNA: TGCAGTGCTACCCTTGGGACAGGGGGCTTACTGAATGAGCAGTTCTTC.